This T cell receptor beta chain was identified in a study of T cells in women clearing cervical HPV infection. Study-wide background: For cases, blood was sampled a median approximately 150 days after lesion detection, interquartile range roughly 80 to 200 days.

TCRdb keeps only in-frame clones here, not all; method: immunoSEQ multiplex PCR. The ten most abundant clones cover about 3% of a sample with about 29,000 clones. CDR3 size: 12 residues. V dropped 8 bases and J dropped 6 bases, with 14 bases sitting between them. In regard to this clone: The CDR3 end lies 3 residues beyond the end of the read and is filled in from the germline J gene.

The sequencing sample was made of blood buffy coat. The chain couples TRBV12-3 or TRBV12-4 to TRBJ2-7; possible D gene TRBD2, 5 bases. This sequence was found in a woman between 18 and 75 years old with a cervical HPV16 infection that either progressed to CIN3+ or cleared (not recorded which). CDR3 region: CASSRRVGEQYF. The CDR3 DNA, read in part, is TGTGCCAGCTCTCGGCGGGTCGGCGAG.